This entry lists 29 T cell receptor beta chains sequenced from one sample in a study of shared clonotypes between healthy human individuals. Repertoires were generated with immunoSEQ multiplex PCR, while TCRdb's copy carries only in-frame clones and drops some. The sample yields more than 1.2 million clones, approximately 98.5% seen once. Material for sequencing was naive CD4+ T cells sorted from blood. Indicated subset: CD45RA+ positively selected. These receptors were obtained from a man aged 30 to 39 in good health.

J is TRBJ2-3 and V is TRBV7-9; D is uncertain. The CDR3 runs to 13 residues. The germline V gene has CDR1 SEHNR and CDR2 FQNEAQ (reference sequence). Trimming took off 6 bases at V and 1 base at J, with 8 bases between the two ends. CDR3 protein: CASSHERTDTQYF. The CDR3, as DNA: TGTGCCAGCAGTCACGAACGCACAGATACGCAGTATTTT.

J is TRBJ2-1 and V is TRBV2, with 11 positions matching TRBD2. With V trimmed by 8 bases and J by 4 bases, 7 bases remained unmatched. The CDR3 covers 15 residues. Germline CDR1 SNHLY, CDR2 FYNNEI. In nucleotides, the CDR3 is TGTGCCAGCGGGCCCGGGACTAGCGGATACAATGAGCAGTTCTTC. This codes for CASGPGTSGYNEQFF.

The CDR3 loop reads CASSESKPSGVSSYEQYF. DNA for the CDR3: TGCGCCAGCAGTGAGTCGAAACCGTCAGGGGTATCCTCCTACGAGCAGTACTTC. The gene calls are TRBV10-2 and TRBJ2-7; D might be TRBD1 (6 bases). With 0 bases removed from V and 0 bases from J, the gap between germline ends came to 18 bases. The CDR3 is 18 residues long. The germline CDR1 and CDR2 sequences are WSHSY and SAAADI.

V gene TRBV9 combines with J gene TRBJ2-7; perhaps TRBD2 as D (5 bases). V shed 4 bases and J shed 6 bases, with 17 bases lying between them. The CDR3 runs 14 residues. Germline V CDR1 and CDR2: SGDLS, YYNGEE. The CDR3 sequence: CASSPHFSTSEQYF. In DNA, the CDR3 is TGTGCCAGCAGCCCCCATTTCTCTACTAGCGAGCAGTACTTC.

The chain combines TRBV5-5 with TRBJ2-7; the match to TRBD1 covers 8 bases. Per germline, CDR1 SGHKS and CDR2 YYEKEE (reference sequence). V shed 3 bases and J 4 bases; nucleotides not matched to a gene: 9. The CDR3 length is 15 residues. For the CDR3, the DNA is TGTGCCAGCAGCTCGCTCCAGGGGGCGGGTTACGAGCAGTACTTC. It encodes CASSSLQGAGYEQYF.

CDR3 nucleotide sequence: TGTGCCAGCAGGCCTAGCGGGGGTTACGGGGATGAGCAGTTCTTC. Its protein product is CASRPSGGYGDEQFF. The rearrangement links TRBV27 to TRBJ2-1, with TRBD2 identical over 10 bases. The J segment lost 8 bases and the V segment lost 6 bases, leaving 10 bases of the junction unmatched. The germline gives CDR1 MNHEY, CDR2 SMNVEV (reference sequence). The CDR3 sequence is 15 residues long.

CDR3: CASSLGGQGFFYEQYF. The CDR3, as DNA: TGTGCCAGCAGCTTAGGGGGACAGGGCTTTTTTTACGAGCAGTACTTC. The chain carries TRBV7-2 and TRBJ2-7; TRBD1 aligns across 9 bases. The V gene end was trimmed by 1 base and the J gene end by 4 bases; junction bases not matched to a gene: 8. Germline CDR1 is SGHTA and CDR2 is FQGNSA. This CDR3 region has 16 residues.

CDR3 sequence reads: CASSGPGQGYEQYF. As DNA, the CDR3 is TGTGCCAGCAGTGGGCCGGGACAAGGCTACGAGCAGTACTTC. The chain carries TRBV28 and TRBJ2-7; D possibly corresponds to TRBD1 (6 bases). Germline CDR1 and CDR2: MDHEN and SYDVKM. Deletions cut 5 bases from V and 3 bases from J, with 14 bases between. CDR3 length: 14 residues.

With regard to this clone: The same CDR3 arises from other DNA sequences in this sample as well. The chain uses TRBV5-1 and TRBJ2-3, with D unresolved. The ends were cut back, 5 bases at V and 1 base at J, with 5 bases in the middle. In germline, CDR1 is SGHRS, CDR2 YFSETQ. There are 12 residues in the CDR3. The DNA of the CDR3 is TGCGCCAGCAGACAAGGCACAGATACGCAGTATTTT. It specifies CASRQGTDTQYF.

This clone came up once. The chain carries TRBV10-3 and TRBJ2-7; D possibly corresponds to TRBD1 (5 bases). The germline gives CDR1 ENHRY, CDR2 SYGVKD. Trimming left V 6 bases short and J 4 bases short, with 16 bases between. The CDR3 totals 14 residues. Written as DNA, the CDR3 is TGTGCCATCAGCCTTCAGGGTAGCACTTACGAGCAGTACTTC. As protein: CAISLQGSTYEQYF.

This clone has ten or more counts. J is TRBJ1-2 and V is TRBV7-2, with D possibly TRBD1 on 6 matching bases. CDR3 size: 12 residues. V lost 3 bases, J lost 8 bases, and 10 bases lay in between. Germline V gene sequence: CDR1 SGHTA, CDR2 FQGNSA. CDR3: CASSLHGGGYTF. DNA for the CDR3: TGTGCCAGCAGCTTGCATGGGGGCGGCTACACCTTC.

The chain combines TRBV5-5 with TRBJ2-1, with 9 bases that match TRBD1. The CDR3 is made up of 15 amino acids. Per germline, CDR1 SGHKS and CDR2 YYEKEE (reference sequence). The ends lost 4 bases at V and 8 bases at J; junction bases unmatched: 10. CDR3 protein: CASSPRQGEFDEQFF. The CDR3 DNA sequence: TGTGCCAGCAGCCCGCGACAGGGGGAGTTCGATGAGCAGTTCTTC.

For this clone: Other DNA sequences in this sample translate to the same CDR3. This chain connects TRBV2 to TRBJ2-7; no reliable D call. V shed 3 bases and J shed 5 bases, with 5 bases lying between them. Germline V gene lookup returns CDR1 SNHLY and CDR2 FYNNEI. This CDR3 has 11 amino acids. CDR3 DNA: TGTGCCAGCAGTGAGGAAGACGAGCAGTACTTC. Translation gives CASSEEDEQYF.

V is TRBV5-5 and J is TRBJ1-3, with 8 bases aligning to TRBD1. There are 17 residues in the CDR3. V shed 0 bases and J 0 bases; nucleotides not matched to a gene: 5. The germline CDR1 and CDR2 sequences are SGHKS and YYEKEE (reference sequence). The CDR3, as DNA: TGTGCCAGCAGCTTGGTGGCAGGGGGCCTCTCTGGAAACACCATATATTTT. Protein product: CASSLVAGGLSGNTIYF. The whole variable domain, filled in from reference TRBV5-5 and TRBJ1-3, reads DAGVTQSPTHLIKTRGQQVTLRCSPISGHKSVSWYQQVLGQGPQFIFQYYEKEERGRGNFPDRFSARQFPNYSSELNVNALLLGDSALYLCASSLVAGGLSGNTIYFGEGSWLTVV.

The chain is built from TRBV5-1 and TRBJ2-3, with D possibly being TRBD2 (6 bases). Germline V gives CDR1 SGHRS, CDR2 YFSETQ. The CDR3 contains 15 residues. Trimming shortened V by 1 base and J by 0 bases, and 9 bases separated the two germline ends. The CDR3 DNA reads TGCGCCAGCAGCTTGTTCAGCGGGAGCACAGATACGCAGTATTTT. This encodes CASSLFSGSTDTQYF.

The J gene is TRBJ1-5, the V gene TRBV6-6; unclear D gene. Trimming removed 7 bases from V and 7 bases from J, with 14 bases in between. CDR1 MNHNY and CDR2 SVGAGI come from the germline V gene (reference sequence). The CDR3 contains 13 residues. The CDR3 region is CASKMGAEQPQHF. The DNA for the CDR3 is TGTGCCAGCAAGATGGGAGCGGAACAGCCCCAGCATTTT.

This sequence joins TRBV11-2 and TRBJ1-4; weak D call: TRBD1 (6 bases). The CDR3 has 16 residues. Germline V lookup: CDR1 SGHAT, CDR2 FQNNGV. Trimming cost V 6 bases and J 0 bases, with 14 bases left between them. CDR3 nucleotides: TGTGCCAGCAGGACACTTAAGGGGGCAACTAATGAAAAACTGTTTTTT. This translates into CASRTLKGATNEKLFF.

The J gene is TRBJ1-4, the V gene TRBV6-1, with 8 positions matching TRBD1. The CDR3 runs to 15 residues. Germline CDR1 is MNHNS and CDR2 is SASEGT. V shed 6 bases, J shed 6 bases, and the junction held 9 bases outside the gene matches. The CDR3 region has the DNA TGTGCCAGCAGGGTGACAGGGGCGTCGGATGAAAAACTGTTTTTT. It yields the protein CASRVTGASDEKLFF.

This clone was seen just once. V gene TRBV5-1 combines with J gene TRBJ2-5; D may correspond to TRBD1 or TRBD2 (5 bases each). Trimming removed 4 bases from V and 2 bases from J, with 18 bases in between. CDR1 and CDR2 (germline): SGHRS, YFSETQ. This CDR3 has 16 amino acids. CDR3 loop: CASSPTGKQGQETQYF. The DNA for the CDR3 is TGCGCCAGCAGCCCCACCGGGAAGCAGGGACAAGAGACCCAGTACTTC.

The rearrangement uses TRBV7-9 and TRBJ1-4; D is undetermined. The CDR3 sequence is 14 residues long. V lost 1 base and J lost 8, with 11 bases in between. Germline CDR1 is SEHNR and CDR2 is FQNEAQ (reference sequence). The DNA of the CDR3 is TGTGCCAGCAGCTTAGTAACAGTGGGCGAAAAACTGTTTTTT. It is translated as CASSLVTVGEKLFF. Variable domain in full (rest from reference TRBV7-9 and TRBJ1-4): DTGVSQNPRHKITKRGQNVTFRCDPISEHNRLYWYRQTLGQGPEFLTYFQNEAQLEKSRLLSDRFSAERPKGSFSTLEIQRTEQGDSAMYLCASSLVTVGEKLFFGSGTQLSVL.

The CDR3 DNA sequence: TGTGCCAGCAGCGTCGGGACTAGCGGGAGCCGGGAGCAGTTCTTC. It translates to CASSVGTSGSREQFF. This chain links TRBV9 with TRBJ2-1; 14 bases are a match to TRBD2. Germline values: CDR1 SGDLS, CDR2 YYNGEE. The length of the CDR3 is 15 residues. With 2 bases clipped from V and 10 bases from J, the junction kept 5 bases outside the gene matches.

This chain joins TRBV6-6 and TRBJ1-1; 10 positions match TRBD1. The J segment lost 5 bases and the V segment lost 1 base, leaving 4 bases of the junction unmatched. Germline V gene lookup returns CDR1 MNHNY and CDR2 SVGAGI (reference sequence). The CDR3 totals 15 residues. CDR3 nucleotide sequence: TGTGCCAGCAGTTACTTCCGGGACAGGGGTACTGAAGCTTTCTTT. This encodes CASSYFRDRGTEAFF.

The chain links TRBV11-2 to TRBJ2-1, with TRBD1 matching over 9 bases. This CDR3 is 15 amino acids long. V lost 5 bases to trimming and J lost 4 bases; unmatched junction nucleotides: 6. CDR1 and CDR2 from the germline V gene are SGHAT and FQNNGV. The CDR3 DNA sequence: TGTGCCAGCAGCAACCGGGACAGGGAGTACAATGAGCAGTTCTTC. It yields the protein CASSNRDREYNEQFF.

The CDR3 nucleotides read TGTGCCAGCAGCTGGGGTGTCCGGGACGGGAAGGAGCAGTACTTC. This translates into CASSWGVRDGKEQYF. This chain uses TRBV5-4 with TRBJ2-7; perhaps D is TRBD1 or TRBD2 (5 bases each). V lost 3 bases and J lost 7, with 20 bases in between. CDR1 is SGHNT, CDR2 YYREEE, per germline (reference sequence). The CDR3 sequence is 15 residues long.

The count of this clone is one. V gene TRBV7-8 combines with J gene TRBJ2-7; a weak D match, TRBD2 (5 bases). The CDR3 spans 11 residues. Germline values: CDR1 SGHVS, CDR2 FQNEAQ. With 6 bases removed from V and 2 bases from J, the gap between germline ends came to 5 bases. The CDR3 DNA follows: TGTGCCAGCAGGACTACCTACGAGCAGTACTTC. Encoded protein: CASRTTYEQYF.

Worth noting for this clone: In the same sample, other DNA sequences code for this CDR3. V gene TRBV4-1 combines with J gene TRBJ2-3, with TRBD2 identical over 11 bases. CDR3 length: 16 residues. Germline V gene data show CDR1 as MGHRA and CDR2 as YSYEKL. V lost 1 base to trimming and J lost 0 bases; unmatched junction nucleotides: 0. CDR3 residues: CASSQGLAGSTDTQYF. The CDR3 nucleotides read TGCGCCAGCAGCCAAGGACTAGCGGGAAGCACAGATACGCAGTATTTT.

This clone is a singleton in its sample. V and J are TRBV15 and TRBJ2-1; 7 bases are a match to TRBD2. The germline CDR1 and CDR2 sequences are LNHNV and YYDKDF (reference sequence). This CDR3 contains 16 residues. V lost 5 bases, J lost 2 bases, and 9 bases stayed unmatched. The CDR3 loop is CATSGGRVFPYNEQFF. The DNA for the CDR3 is TGTGCCACCAGCGGAGGGAGGGTTTTCCCCTACAATGAGCAGTTCTTC.

The V and J genes are TRBV4-1 and TRBJ1-5; weak D call: TRBD1 (5 bases). V was trimmed by 4 bases and J by 5 bases, leaving 12 bases between them. CDR1 and CDR2 from the germline V gene are MGHRA and YSYEKL. This CDR3 region has 14 residues. The CDR3 region is CASSLLGGDQPQHF. The DNA for the CDR3 is TGCGCCAGCAGCCTTTTGGGGGGTGATCAGCCCCAGCATTTT.

CDR3 sequence reads: CASSPGLAFSYEQYF. The CDR3 DNA reads TGTGCCAGCAGCCCAGGCCTAGCGTTCTCCTACGAGCAGTACTTC. The chain has TRBV7-2 and TRBJ2-7; perhaps TRBD2 as D (6 bases). Per germline, CDR1 SGHTA and CDR2 FQGNSA. Between the trimmed V and J ends, which lost 5 bases and 0 bases, there was a span of 14 bases. The CDR3 totals 15 residues.